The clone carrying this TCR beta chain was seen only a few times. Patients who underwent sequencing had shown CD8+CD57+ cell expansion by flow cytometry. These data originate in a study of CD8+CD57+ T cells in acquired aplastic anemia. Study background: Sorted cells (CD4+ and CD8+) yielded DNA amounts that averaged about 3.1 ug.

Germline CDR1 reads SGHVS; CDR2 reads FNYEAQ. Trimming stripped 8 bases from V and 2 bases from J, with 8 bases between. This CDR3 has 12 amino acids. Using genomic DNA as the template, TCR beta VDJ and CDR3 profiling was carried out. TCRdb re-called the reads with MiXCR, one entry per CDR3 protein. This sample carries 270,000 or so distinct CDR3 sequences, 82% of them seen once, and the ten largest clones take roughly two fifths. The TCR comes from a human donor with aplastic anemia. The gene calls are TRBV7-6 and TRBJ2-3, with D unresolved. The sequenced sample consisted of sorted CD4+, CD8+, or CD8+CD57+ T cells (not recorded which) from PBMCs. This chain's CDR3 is CASGSITDTQYF. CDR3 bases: TGTGCCAGCGGGTCCATCACAGATACGCAGTATTTT.